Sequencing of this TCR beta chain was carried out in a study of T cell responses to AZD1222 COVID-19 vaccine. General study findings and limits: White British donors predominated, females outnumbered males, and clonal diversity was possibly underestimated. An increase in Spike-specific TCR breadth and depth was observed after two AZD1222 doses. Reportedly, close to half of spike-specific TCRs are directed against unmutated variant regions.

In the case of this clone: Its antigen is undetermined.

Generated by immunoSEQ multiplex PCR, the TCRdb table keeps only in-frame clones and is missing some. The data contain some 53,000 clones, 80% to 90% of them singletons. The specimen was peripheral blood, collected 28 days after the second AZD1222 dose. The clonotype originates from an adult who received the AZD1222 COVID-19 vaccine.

This CDR3 is CASSSDGSSYEQYF. The CDR3 DNA sequence: TGTGCCAGTAGTAGTGACGGCAGCTCCTACGAGCAGTACTTC. The rearrangement links TRBV19 to TRBJ2-7; D remains unclear. Germline V gene lookup returns CDR1 LNHDA and CDR2 SQIVND (reference sequence). The CDR3 extends over 14 amino acids. V gave up 4 bases and J gave up 0 bases, with 10 bases separating them.